Sequencing of this TCR beta chain was carried out in a study of identifying expanded T cells in peripheral blood (dated by TCRdb to between 2018 and 2021). For context, the study as a whole: Technical replicates were generated by sequencing separate aliquots of the same genomic DNA pool, with four replicates compared pairwise.

TCRbeta CDR3 regions were profiled by bias-controlled multiplex PCR amplification of genomic DNA with the immunoSEQ Assay. Concerning the study's data processing: To quantify the absolute abundance of each unique TCRbeta CDR3 region, the sequences were collapsed and filtered. Differential abundance was assessed using a binomial (Fisher-equivalent) model and a beta-binomial model in which time-dependent variance fitted from healthy donors was added. Any clone with fewer than 5 combined templates was excluded, and a clone was called differentially abundant if its Benjamini-Hochberg FDR was below 0.01. The form v = (b*log(k)+a)^2 was used to model beta-binomial variance as a function of total template count across the two samples. The table was pulled from immuneACCESS by TCRdb, which kept in-frame rearrangements only. Such tables lose some clones; where checked, under half of the loss comes from unresolved V genes, and the rest has no known cause. That table furnishes V, J and clone size, whereas the DNA furnished D and trimming. This sample has approximately 100,000 clones in its table, and 70% to 90% of those were observed once. About 4% of the sample belongs to the ten largest clones.

During the collection period, no infections or other immune events were recorded for the healthy donors. Healthy-donor blood repertoires served as a training cohort to calibrate time-dependent variance in a beta-binomial model of T-cell clone differential abundance. The training cohort comprised roughly ten healthy donors, 3 female and 7 male. The donors were between roughly 25 and 65 years old, with an average age of 43 years. Whole blood, obtained from a commercial supplier, was collected from each healthy donor at three time points spaced about 2 weeks apart. For immunosequencing, genomic DNA was extracted from whole blood that had not been sorted. Notes on this clone: Its recognized antigen is unknown. Base quality data are lacking; no much larger clone is found one base away.

Summary of the overall study and its limitations: For all healthy donors, the variance in clone template counts between roughly 2-week samples rose significantly as total template count increased. Across all healthy-donor time intervals, the beta-binomial model significantly cut both the number of clones called differentially abundant and the false-positive rate. The authors expected that biological variance in healthy repertoires might rise further over much longer intervals, such as months to years. The binomial model flagged around 1.2 differentially abundant clones between technical replicates, compared with about 16 over about 2 weeks and 18 to 20 over about four weeks.

V is pared back by 3 bases and J by 3 bases, with 15 bases lying between the germline termini. In the germline V gene, CDR1 corresponds to KGHSH and CDR2 to LQKENI. Spanning cysteine to phenylalanine, the CDR3 consists of 17 amino acids. The CDR3 DNA has 51 bases and is translated from base 1. Material for sequencing was blood. The rearrangement combines TRBV18 with TRBJ2-6; the D gene is perhaps TRBD2, on 5 matching bases. The TCR comes from a person aged 18-70 years in good health. The CDR3 in this case is CASSPSPARGGANVLTF. The nucleotide sequence is given as TGTGCCAGCTCACCCAGCCCGGCCCGGGGTGGGGCCAACGTCCTGACTTTC.